This T cell receptor (beta chain) was captured in a study of shared clonotypes between healthy human individuals. Findings and limits, study-wide: Naive CD4 clonotype sharing across four donors was about 5%. Sequencing of the sorted subsets was shown by rarefaction to be incomplete despite large depth.

Splitting of each subset's genomic DNA was done evenly across several immunoSEQ plates. Assay used: immunoSEQ multiplex PCR; TCRdb lists only in-frame clones, some missing. In the table there are 500,000 to 700,000 clones, 85% to 95% of which are singletons. V shed 3 bases and J shed 3 bases, with 9 bases lying between them. Germline V gene sequence: CDR1 SEHNR, CDR2 FQNEAQ (reference sequence). The CDR3 runs 13 residues. To note about this clone: Its specificity is unknown.

Terminally differentiated effector memory CD45RA+ cells were excluded by CCR7 positive selection of CD45RO-negative cells. Donors had no recently reported acute infections or vaccinations and were HIV-negative. The sequence came from a woman aged 25-40 years in good health. The chain links TRBV7-9 to TRBJ2-7, with a tentative D call TRBD2 (6 bases). Sequencing used naive CD8+ T cells sorted from blood. In nucleotides, the CDR3 is TGTGCCAGCAGCTTGTCGGAGGGCTACGAGCAGTACTTC. Protein: CASSLSEGYEQYF. Complete variable domain (other parts from reference TRBV7-9 and TRBJ2-7): DTGVSQNPRHKITKRGQNVTFRCDPISEHNRLYWYRQTLGQGPEFLTYFQNEAQLEKSRLLSDRFSAERPKGSFSTLEIQRTEQGDSAMYLCASSLSEGYEQYFGPGTRLTVT.